Listed below are T cell receptor beta chains from one sample, sequenced in a study of blood T cell repertoires in COVID-19. Sequencing was performed with immunoSEQ multiplex PCR; in TCRdb, only in-frame clones are kept and a portion is missing. Of a few hundred thousand clones listed, approximately 89% are singletons. Sequencing was performed on PBMCs or T cells enriched from blood (not recorded which). These receptor sequences come from a woman aged 55-75 years who had recovered from COVID-19. Both conserved end residues are part of each CDR3. The order of the fields is D gene, V gene, J gene, clone size, CDR3 DNA, CDR3 protein. The D gene is left open where the match is weak. Clone sizes are given selectively: once, few, many, or a class where the clone is expanded.

D: NA
V: TRBV11-3
J: TRBJ2-1
size: once
DNA: TGTGCCAGCAGCCGCGCCGAGGGCACAGCGAGCCCAAATGAGCAGTTCTTC
CDR3: CASSRAEGTASPNEQFF

D: NA
V: TRBV2
J: TRBJ2-3
size: NA
DNA: TGTGCCAGCAGTGAAGCCTCCGCGGCGTTT
CDR3: CASSEASAAF

D: NA
V: TRBV5-1
J: TRBJ1-1
size: NA
DNA: TGCGCCAGCAGCACGGGGACTTACATGAACACTGAAGCTTTCTTT
CDR3: CASSTGTYMNTEAFF

D: TRBD2
V: TRBV24-1
J: TRBJ2-1
size: NA
DNA: TGTGCCACCAGTGTTAGGACTAGCGGGGGTGAGCAGTTCTTC
CDR3: CATSVRTSGGEQFF

D: NA
V: TRBV18
J: TRBJ1-1
size: NA
DNA: TGTGCCAGCTCACCATCATTACAGAACCTGAACACTGAAGCTTTCTTT
CDR3: CASSPSLQNLNTEAFF

D: NA
V: TRBV7-9
J: TRBJ2-4
size: NA
DNA: TGTGCCAGCAGCTACCAGGGGGGAGTGAACATTCAGTACTTC
CDR3: CASSYQGGVNIQYF

D: TRBD1
V: TRBV3-1/TRBV3-2
J: TRBJ1-5
size: NA
DNA: TGTGCCAGCAGCCACCAGGGACAGGGAGGTAATCAGCCCCAGCATTTT
CDR3: CASSHQGQGGNQPQHF

D: NA
V: TRBV3-1/TRBV3-2
J: TRBJ1-2
size: NA
DNA: TGTGCCAGCAGCCACAGAGGTACCAACTATGGCTACACCTTC
CDR3: CASSHRGTNYGYTF

D: NA
V: TRBV7-9
J: TRBJ1-4
size: NA
DNA: TGTGCCAGCAGCTTAGTTCAGGGCCCGGCAGAAAAACTGTTTTTT
CDR3: CASSLVQGPAEKLFF

D: TRBD1
V: TRBV6-5
J: TRBJ2-3
size: NA
DNA: TGTGCCAGCTGCCGGGACAGGGGCACAGATACGCAGTATTTT
CDR3: CASCRDRGTDTQYF

D: NA
V: TRBV6-5
J: TRBJ1-2
size: NA
DNA: TGTGCCAGCAGCCAGAGGACAGCAGATTATGGCTACACCTTC
CDR3: CASSQRTADYGYTF

D: TRBD1
V: TRBV6-5
J: TRBJ2-1
size: NA
DNA: TGTGCCAGCAGTTACTCGATTGGACAGGAAAAGTTCTTC
CDR3: CASSYSIGQEKFF

D: NA
V: TRBV2
J: TRBJ1-4
size: NA
DNA: TGTGCCAGCAGTGAATCAGGGTTAGGTGAAAAACTGTTTTTT
CDR3: CASSESGLGEKLFF

D: NA
V: TRBV3-1/TRBV3-2
J: TRBJ2-1
size: NA
DNA: TGTGCCAGCAGCCAACCTGGGAACAGGGCTGAGCAGTTCTTC
CDR3: CASSQPGNRAEQFF

D: NA
V: TRBV7-3
J: TRBJ2-7
size: NA
DNA: TGTGCCAGCAGTCCCGCGCGGGGGACACCAGAGGAGCAGTACTTC
CDR3: CASSPARGTPEEQYF

D: NA
V: TRBV28
J: TRBJ2-2
size: NA
DNA: TGTGCCAGCAGTTTAAGGGGTCAGCTTAACACCGGGGAGCTGTTTTTT
CDR3: CASSLRGQLNTGELFF

D: NA
V: TRBV7-6
J: TRBJ2-2
size: NA
DNA: TGTGCCAGCAGCTTATTGCAGGGGGGCACCGGGGAGCTGTTTTTT
CDR3: CASSLLQGGTGELFF

D: TRBD1
V: TRBV9
J: TRBJ2-4
size: NA
DNA: TGTGCCAGCACCCATCCGGGGACAGTCATCTTAGCCAAAAACATTCAGTACTTC
CDR3: CASTHPGTVILAKNIQYF

D: NA
V: TRBV7-9
J: TRBJ1-2
size: NA
DNA: TGTGCCAGCAGCTTAGAACAGGGTGGCTACACCTTC
CDR3: CASSLEQGGYTF

D: NA
V: TRBV10-3
J: TRBJ2-3
size: NA
DNA: TGTGCCATCAGTGCGTTGGTAGCGGGCACAGATACGCAGTATTTT
CDR3: CAISALVAGTDTQYF

D: NA
V: TRBV30
J: TRBJ2-3
size: NA
DNA: TGTGCCTGGAGTTTCACTAGCACAGATACGCAGTATTTT
CDR3: CAWSFTSTDTQYF

D: TRBD1
V: TRBV19
J: TRBJ2-2
size: NA
DNA: TGTGCCAGTAGTTCTACACTAGGACAGGGTAACACCGGGGAGCTGTTTTTT
CDR3: CASSSTLGQGNTGELFF

D: NA
V: TRBV9
J: TRBJ1-6
size: NA
DNA: TGTGCCAGCAGCGTAGATGGAGCCTATAATTCACCCCTCCACTTT
CDR3: CASSVDGAYNSPLHF

D: NA
V: TRBV28
J: TRBJ2-3
size: once
DNA: TGTGCCAGCAGCCAGGGCCGCGAGCCAGATACGCAGTATTTT
CDR3: CASSQGREPDTQYF

D: NA
V: TRBV5-1
J: TRBJ1-1
size: NA
DNA: TGCGCCAGCTCCCCGAGGCTGGAATTCATGAACACTGAAGCTTTCTTT
CDR3: CASSPRLEFMNTEAFF

D: NA
V: TRBV3-1/TRBV3-2
J: TRBJ1-4
size: NA
DNA: TGTGCCAGCAGCCATAGACAGTCTAATAAGGAAAAACTGTTTTTT
CDR3: CASSHRQSNKEKLFF

D: NA
V: TRBV9
J: TRBJ1-4
size: NA
DNA: TGTGCCAGCAGCCCCCATTCGGGGACTAATGAAAAACTGTTTTTT
CDR3: CASSPHSGTNEKLFF

D: TRBD2
V: TRBV30
J: TRBJ2-5
size: NA
DNA: TGTGCCTGGAGTGTAGGGCTAGCGGGAGAGGAGACCCAGTACTTC
CDR3: CAWSVGLAGEETQYF

D: NA
V: TRBV7-9
J: TRBJ1-5
size: NA
DNA: TGTGCCAGCAGCCCTCAAAGCAGCAATCAGCCCCAGCATTTT
CDR3: CASSPQSSNQPQHF

D: NA
V: TRBV10-3
J: TRBJ2-7
size: NA
DNA: TGTGCCATCGGCGGGTCGCTCCCCTCCGAGCAGTACTTC
CDR3: CAIGGSLPSEQYF

D: TRBD1
V: TRBV5-6
J: TRBJ1-6
size: NA
DNA: TGTGCCAGCAGCTGGAACAGGGGGGCTCATTCACCCCTCCACTTT
CDR3: CASSWNRGAHSPLHF

D: TRBD1
V: TRBV14
J: TRBJ1-4
size: NA
DNA: TGTGCCAGCAGCCAAGCCGGGACAGGGATTGAAAAACTGTTTTTT
CDR3: CASSQAGTGIEKLFF

D: TRBD1
V: TRBV7-2
J: TRBJ1-2
size: few
DNA: TGTGCCAGCAGCTCGTCCGGGACAGGGATTGGCTACACCTTC
CDR3: CASSSSGTGIGYTF

D: TRBD2
V: TRBV18
J: TRBJ2-7
size: few
DNA: TGTGCCAGCTCACCTAAACTAGCGGGAGAATACTACGAGCAGTACTTC
CDR3: CASSPKLAGEYYEQYF

D: TRBD1
V: TRBV7-3
J: TRBJ1-6
size: NA
DNA: TGTGCCAGCAGCTTAAACAGGGGCGGTAATTCACCCCTCCACTTT
CDR3: CASSLNRGGNSPLHF

D: NA
V: TRBV19
J: TRBJ2-5
size: NA
DNA: TGTGCCAGTAGTATACTTGCGGGGGCCATCCAAGAGACCCAGTACTTC
CDR3: CASSILAGAIQETQYF

D: TRBD2
V: TRBV5-1
J: TRBJ2-2
size: NA
DNA: TGCGCCAGCAGCCCCGACGCATTAGCGGGCACCGGGGAGCTGTTTTTT
CDR3: CASSPDALAGTGELFF

D: NA
V: TRBV5-6
J: TRBJ2-2
size: once
DNA: TGTGCCAGCAGCCCCAGGGGCACCGGGGAGCTGTTTTTT
CDR3: CASSPRGTGELFF

D: NA
V: TRBV7-2
J: TRBJ2-7
size: NA
DNA: TGTGCCAGCAGCTTAACTGCTGGGGGCTTCTACGAGCAGTACTTC
CDR3: CASSLTAGGFYEQYF

D: NA
V: TRBV27
J: TRBJ1-3
size: NA
DNA: TGTGCCAGCAGCGGACAGAACTCTGGAAACACCATATATTTT
CDR3: CASSGQNSGNTIYF

D: TRBD2
V: TRBV6-5
J: TRBJ2-7
size: NA
DNA: TGTGCCAGCAGGGGAGCTAGCGGGAGTCGCTACGAGCAGTACTTC
CDR3: CASRGASGSRYEQYF

D: TRBD1
V: TRBV28
J: TRBJ2-7
size: NA
DNA: TGTGCCAGCACCTCCGGGACAGGGGCATACGAGCAGTACTTC
CDR3: CASTSGTGAYEQYF

D: NA
V: TRBV2
J: TRBJ1-5
size: NA
DNA: TGTGCCAGCATACGGGACATAAATCAGCCCCAGCATTTT
CDR3: CASIRDINQPQHF

D: NA
V: TRBV5-5
J: TRBJ1-1
size: NA
DNA: TGTGCCAGCAGTAACAGGGTGATGAACACTGAAGCTTTCTTT
CDR3: CASSNRVMNTEAFF

D: NA
V: TRBV27
J: TRBJ1-6
size: NA
DNA: TGTGCCAGCAGTCCGTTTGCGACCGGGATCTATAATTCACCCCTCCACTTT
CDR3: CASSPFATGIYNSPLHF

D: NA
V: TRBV7-9
J: TRBJ2-3
size: once
DNA: TGTGCCAGCAGCTTGGTGAGTGCCAGCACAGATACGCAGTATTTT
CDR3: CASSLVSASTDTQYF

D: NA
V: TRBV5-1
J: TRBJ2-3
size: NA
DNA: TGCGCCAGCAGCTTGCCTGCGGGAAAGACAGATACGCAGTATTTT
CDR3: CASSLPAGKTDTQYF

D: NA
V: TRBV19
J: TRBJ1-1
size: NA
DNA: TGTGCCAGTAGTATTCGGCGACAGGCGATGAACACTGAAGCTTTCTTT
CDR3: CASSIRRQAMNTEAFF

D: TRBD2
V: TRBV13
J: TRBJ2-7
size: NA
DNA: TGTGCCAGCAGCGGGACTAGCGGGGGAGAGCAGTACTTC
CDR3: CASSGTSGGEQYF

D: NA
V: TRBV19
J: TRBJ2-7
size: NA
DNA: TGTGCCATTCCTCAGGGGTTGGCCTACGAGCAGTACTTC
CDR3: CAIPQGLAYEQYF

D: TRBD2
V: TRBV28
J: TRBJ2-7
size: NA
DNA: TGTGCCAGCAGTTACGGGACTAGCGACTACGAGCAGTACTTC
CDR3: CASSYGTSDYEQYF

D: NA
V: TRBV5-1
J: TRBJ2-5
size: NA
DNA: TGCGCCAGCAGCTCTCCCGAGGGCGGCCAAGAGACCCAGTACTTC
CDR3: CASSSPEGGQETQYF

D: NA
V: TRBV9
J: TRBJ2-3
size: once
DNA: TGTGCCAGCAGCGTAGGGGCATCCGGGGGTCAGTATTTT
CDR3: CASSVGASGGQYF

D: NA
V: TRBV30
J: TRBJ1-2
size: once
DNA: TGTGCCTGGAGGTCCCGGGAGTCAGGGGGCTACACCTTC
CDR3: CAWRSRESGGYTF